This passage covers 29 T cell receptor beta chains from one sample sequenced in a study of cytomegalovirus exposure and HLA in healthy donors. The PCR ran on 60 Vbeta and 13 Jbeta primers. Profiling relied on immunoSEQ multiplex PCR, and the TCRdb table lists in-frame clones only, not all of them. This sample has tens of thousands of clones, with 70% to 80% found just once. The sample was PBMCs. The receptors were sampled from a young woman in good health and CMV-seropositive.

The V and J genes are TRBV7-3 and TRBJ2-3; 14 nucleotides match TRBD2. The CDR3 extends over 16 amino acids. Trimming removed 5 bases from V and 5 bases from J; junction bases left unmatched: 6. Germline V gene data show CDR1 as SGHTA and CDR2 as FQGTGA. The CDR3, as DNA: TGTGCCAGCAGCACCGGGACTAGCGGGGGAAAAGATACGCAGTATTTT. Its translation: CASSTGTSGGKDTQYF.

This clone was seen a few times. This chain connects TRBV27 to TRBJ1-6; a possible D gene is TRBD1 (5 bases). V was shortened by 5 bases and J by 9 bases, with 14 bases between the two germline ends. This CDR3 contains 14 residues. CDR1 is MNHEY and CDR2 is SMNVEV in the germline V gene (reference sequence). The CDR3, as DNA: TGTGCCAGCAGTCTCAGACAGTTTCTTTCACCCCTCCACTTT. This encodes CASSLRQFLSPLHF.

CDR3 bases: TGTTCCGGTAGCTCCTACAATGAGCAGTTCTTC. The encoded protein is CSGSSYNEQFF. The J gene is TRBJ2-1, the V gene TRBV7-9; D uncertain. This CDR3 region has 11 residues. The germline CDR1 and CDR2 sequences are SEHNR and FQNEAQ (reference sequence).

The chain uses TRBV19 and TRBJ2-3; 16 positions match TRBD2. Germline V CDR1 and CDR2: LNHDA, SQIVND (reference sequence). CDR3 length: 17 residues. The J segment lost 6 bases and the V segment lost 5 bases, leaving 8 bases of the junction unmatched. The CDR3 sequence is CASSPGTSGRVVDTQYF. CDR3 nucleotide sequence: TGTGCCAGTAGTCCCGGGACTAGCGGGAGGGTGGTTGATACGCAGTATTTT.

This chain uses TRBV7-6 with TRBJ2-5, with 14 bases matching TRBD2. The DNA end is more similar to TRBJ2-7, so the J call may be wrong. Germline lookup yields CDR1 SGHVS and CDR2 FNYEAQ. There are 16 residues in the CDR3. The CDR3 DNA follows: TGTGCCAGCAGCCCGGGGACTAGCGGGAGCTCCTACGAGCAGTACTTC. This codes for CASSPGTSGSSYEQYF.

J is TRBJ1-5 and V is TRBV5-8, with D possibly matching TRBD1 (6 bases). The CDR3 spans 15 residues. Germline V gives CDR1 SGHTS, CDR2 YDEGEE. Trimming took 0 bases from V and 3 from J, leaving 10 bases between them. The CDR3 sequence is CASSLEPGDNQPQHF. In nucleotides, the CDR3 is TGTGCCAGCAGCTTGGAGCCAGGGGACAATCAGCCCCAGCATTTT.

This rearrangement joins TRBV7-9 to TRBJ2-5; 7 bases match TRBD2. The germline gives CDR1 SEHNR, CDR2 FQNEAQ (reference sequence). V shed 11 bases, J shed 5 bases, and the junction held 17 bases outside the gene matches. The CDR3 covers 15 residues. The CDR3 here is CASSSMAGVRETQYF. CDR3 coding DNA: TGTGCCTCCAGCTCAATGGCGGGAGTCCGGGAGACCCAGTACTTC.

On this clone itself: Other DNA sequences from this sample encode an identical CDR3 as well. The genes are TRBV18 and TRBJ1-1, with TRBD1 matching 8 bases. From germline, CDR1 is KGHSH and CDR2 LQKENI. This CDR3 spans 15 amino acids. With V trimmed by 3 bases and J by 3 bases, 6 bases remained unmatched. CDR3 protein: CASSPLQGEDTEAFF. CDR3 sequence (DNA): TGTGCCAGCTCACCCTTACAGGGGGAAGACACTGAAGCTTTCTTT.

The chain couples TRBV6-5 to TRBJ2-1, with D perhaps TRBD1 (6 bases). The CDR3 sequence is 16 residues long. The V gene lost 0 bases and the J gene lost 5 bases, with 14 bases spanning the gap. Germline lookup yields CDR1 MNHEY and CDR2 SVGAGI. CDR3 sequence reads: CASSYSMGAAHNEQFF. Here the CDR3 DNA reads TGTGCCAGCAGTTACTCTATGGGGGCCGCCCACAATGAGCAGTTCTTC.

This chain connects TRBV29-1 to TRBJ2-5; 7 bases are a match to TRBD1. Per the germline V gene, CDR1 is SQVTM and CDR2 is ANQGSEA. The CDR3 runs 14 residues. The J segment lost 5 bases and the V segment lost 8 bases, leaving 14 bases of the junction unmatched. CDR3: CSLRGQGIGETQYF. CDR3 coding DNA: TGCAGCTTGAGGGGGCAGGGGATAGGGGAGACCCAGTACTTC.

The chain couples TRBV5-1 to TRBJ2-5; 7 nucleotides align to TRBD2. The J segment lost 6 bases and the V segment lost 4 bases, leaving 15 bases of the junction unmatched. The CDR3 is 16 residues long. CDR1 and CDR2 from the germline V gene are SGHRS and YFSETQ. CDR3 loop: CASSPREAGHQQTQYF. DNA for the CDR3: TGCGCCAGCAGCCCTCGGGAGGCAGGGCATCAGCAGACCCAGTACTTC.

The chain carries TRBV2 and TRBJ1-1; D gene ambiguous. CDR3 length: 14 residues. V lost 4 bases and J 0 bases, leaving 9 bases between the germline ends. Germline loops: CDR1 SNHLY, CDR2 FYNNEI. CDR3 DNA sequence: TGTGCCAGCAGTGTAACAGCCATGAACACTGAAGCTTTCTTT. This sequence encodes CASSVTAMNTEAFF.

Only a few counts were recorded for this clone. This chain links TRBV15 with TRBJ1-5; a possible D gene is TRBD1 (5 bases). CDR1 LNHNV and CDR2 YYDKDF come from the germline V gene (reference sequence). Trimming pared 0 bases from V and 1 base from J, leaving 16 bases between. The CDR3 sequence is 18 residues long. CDR3 nucleotide sequence: TGTGCCACCAGCAGAGATATAAATCCCGGGGGAAGCAATCAGCCCCAGCATTTT. Its protein is CATSRDINPGGSNQPQHF. Complete variable domain (other parts from reference TRBV15 and TRBJ1-5): DAMVIQNPRYQVTQFGKPVTLSCSQTLNHNVMYWYQQKSSQAPKLLFHYYDKDFNNEADTPDNFQSRRPNTSFCFLDIRSPGLGDTAMYLCATSRDINPGGSNQPQHFGDGTRLSIL.

This clone was recorded once. The CDR3 nucleotides are TGCGCCAGCAGCCAAGGGGACAGCTATGGCTACACCTTC. This translates into CASSQGDSYGYTF. The rearrangement joins TRBV4-1 to TRBJ1-2, with 7 positions matching TRBD1. The CDR3 is 13 residues long. The germline CDR1 and CDR2 sequences are MGHRA and YSYEKL. The V and J ends lost 1 base and 4 bases, in that order; junction bases with no gene match: 0.

This clone is a singleton in its sample. The gene calls are TRBV7-9 and TRBJ1-6; D may be TRBD1 (5 bases). V was trimmed by 8 bases and J by 14 bases, leaving 22 bases between them. This CDR3 region has 14 residues. The V gene's germline CDR1 is SEHNR and CDR2 FQNEAQ (reference sequence). The CDR3 loop reads CASSGAGEIGALHF. CDR3 sequence (DNA): TGTGCCAGCTCAGGAGCGGGGGAAATAGGGGCCCTCCACTTT.

This clone was observed a handful of times. This rearrangement joins TRBV19 to TRBJ2-5; D is perhaps TRBD1 (6 bases). This CDR3 is 14 amino acids long. CDR1 LNHDA and CDR2 SQIVND come from the germline V gene (reference sequence). The V end was cut by 1 base, the J end by 3 bases, with 9 bases between. This CDR3 reads CASSIGTVKETQYF. DNA for the CDR3: TGTGCCAGTAGTATAGGGACAGTGAAAGAGACCCAGTACTTC.

On this clone itself: Additional DNA sequences in this sample encode the identical CDR3. The rearrangement uses TRBV28 and TRBJ2-5; a possible D gene is TRBD1 (5 bases). The germline V and J ends were trimmed by 1 base and 3 bases, with 12 bases remaining between them. The germline CDR1 and CDR2 sequences are MDHEN and SYDVKM. This CDR3 comprises 15 residues. This CDR3 reads CASSLSSTVKETQYF. The CDR3 coding sequence is TGTGCCAGCAGTTTATCATCGACAGTGAAAGAGACCCAGTACTTC.

The CDR3 loop is CASRPLGQTSYEQYF. CDR3 DNA sequence: TGTGCCAGCAGGCCTTTAGGACAGACCTCCTACGAGCAGTACTTC. V usage is TRBV2 and J usage is TRBJ2-7; D may be TRBD1 (6 bases). The V end lost 6 bases, the J end lost 0 bases, and 15 bases lay between the germline ends. This CDR3 is built from 15 residues. CDR1 is SNHLY and CDR2 is FYNNEI in the germline V gene.

J is TRBJ2-1 and V is TRBV5-4; 7 positions match TRBD2. The CDR3 sequence is 18 residues long. Germline CDR1 and CDR2: SGHNT and YYREEE (reference sequence). Losses at the gene ends were 4 bases for V and 0 bases for J; bases not matched to a gene: 13. DNA of the CDR3: TGTGCCAGCAGCCCTACTAAGCGGGGCCAGAGCTCCTACAATGAGCAGTTCTTC. Amino acid sequence: CASSPTKRGQSSYNEQFF.

The chain joins TRBV11-2 to TRBJ1-2; D remains ambiguous. The V end was cut by 1 base, the J end by 0 bases, with 9 bases between. Per the germline V gene, CDR1 is SGHAT and CDR2 is FQNNGV. CDR3 size: 15 residues. As DNA, the CDR3 is TGTGCCAGCAGCTTAGTTCCGAACTCTAACTATGGCTACACCTTC. Amino acids: CASSLVPNSNYGYTF.

The rearrangement uses TRBV7-3 and TRBJ2-1, with 8 bases matching TRBD2. This CDR3 has 15 amino acids. Germline values: CDR1 SGHTA, CDR2 FQGTGA. With V trimmed by 5 bases and J by 5 bases, 8 bases remained unmatched. The CDR3 DNA reads as TGTGCCAGCAGCCCAACGGGAGGGCCTAACAATGAGCAGTTCTTC. This encodes CASSPTGGPNNEQFF.

This clone was observed a handful of times. The J gene is TRBJ2-1, the V gene TRBV4-2; 11 positions agree with TRBD2. This CDR3 comprises 16 residues. The J segment lost 6 bases and the V segment lost 0 bases, leaving 4 bases of the junction unmatched. Germline values: CDR1 LGHNA, CDR2 YNFKEQ. The CDR3 loop is CASSQDPSGGTNEQFF. The CDR3 region has the DNA TGTGCCAGCAGCCAAGATCCTAGCGGGGGGACCAATGAGCAGTTCTTC.

A single count supports this clone. V gene TRBV15 combines with J gene TRBJ2-2; a possible D gene is TRBD2 (6 bases). V lost 6 bases to trimming and J lost 4 bases, with 15 bases between them. The CDR3 has 15 amino acids. Germline CDR1 and CDR2: LNHNV and YYDKDF (reference sequence). In nucleotides, the CDR3 is TGTGCCACCAGTCCAGCGACGCGGGGCACCGGGGAGCTGTTTTTT. The encoded protein is CATSPATRGTGELFF.

The chain couples TRBV18 to TRBJ2-7; D remains ambiguous. The CDR3 length is 12 residues. The germline V gene encodes CDR1 KGHSH and CDR2 LQKENI. Trimming removed 4 bases at V and 1 base at J, with 5 bases between. The CDR3 region is CASSQQSYEQYF. CDR3 coding DNA: TGTGCCAGCTCACAACAGTCCTACGAGCAGTACTTC.

This rearrangement joins TRBV30 to TRBJ1-6, with 7 bases that match TRBD1. CDR1 GTSNPN and CDR2 SVGIG come from the germline V gene (reference sequence). The CDR3 is made up of 16 amino acids. J was trimmed by 3 bases and V by 3 bases; bases with no gene match: 8. The CDR3 sequence is CAWSPQRDSYNSPLHF. CDR3 nucleotide sequence: TGTGCCTGGAGCCCCCAGAGGGACAGCTATAATTCACCCCTCCACTTT.

This chain uses TRBV28 with TRBJ2-5; 7 bases line up with TRBD2. The tail of the sequence fits TRBJ2-7 better, so the J call may be wrong. Germline lookup yields CDR1 MDHEN and CDR2 SYDVKM. CDR3 length equals 14 residues. The CDR3 nucleotides are TGTGCCAGCAGTTTAGCAGGGAGGGACTACGAGCAGTACTTC. It codes for CASSLAGRDYEQYF.

The chain couples TRBV5-1 to TRBJ2-4; maybe TRBD1 (5 bases). The V gene lost 7 bases and the J gene lost 2 bases, with 19 bases spanning the gap. CDR1 and CDR2 from the germline V gene are SGHRS and YFSETQ. The CDR3 is made up of 16 amino acids. CDR3 amino acids: CASSLGRVGSKNIQYF. In DNA form, the CDR3 reads TGCGCCAGCTCACTGGGGCGAGTTGGGTCCAAAAACATTCAGTACTTC. The whole variable domain, filled in from reference TRBV5-1 and TRBJ2-4, reads KAGVTQTPRYLIKTRGQQVTLSCSPISGHRSVSWYQQTPGQGLQFLFEYFSETQRNKGNFPGRFSGRQFSNSRSEMNVSTLELGDSALYLCASSLGRVGSKNIQYFGAGTRLSVL.

CDR3 residues: CASSPTTLGGNADTQYF. CDR3 coding DNA: TGTGCCAGCAGCCCGACCACGCTGGGGGGTAACGCAGATACGCAGTATTTT. The rearrangement links TRBV4-2 to TRBJ2-3; a weak D match, TRBD2 (6 bases). CDR1 is LGHNA, CDR2 YNFKEQ, per germline. V shed 4 bases and J shed 4 bases, with 21 bases lying between them. This CDR3 spans 17 amino acids.

The chain is built from TRBV9 and TRBJ1-1, with D possibly matching TRBD1 (5 bases). CDR1 SGDLS and CDR2 YYNGEE come from the germline V gene. The CDR3 runs 14 residues. Trimming took off 4 bases at V and 1 base at J, with 11 bases between the two ends. CDR3: CASSLGGSNTEAFF. The DNA for the CDR3 is TGTGCCAGCAGCCTCGGGGGTTCGAACACTGAAGCTTTCTTT.